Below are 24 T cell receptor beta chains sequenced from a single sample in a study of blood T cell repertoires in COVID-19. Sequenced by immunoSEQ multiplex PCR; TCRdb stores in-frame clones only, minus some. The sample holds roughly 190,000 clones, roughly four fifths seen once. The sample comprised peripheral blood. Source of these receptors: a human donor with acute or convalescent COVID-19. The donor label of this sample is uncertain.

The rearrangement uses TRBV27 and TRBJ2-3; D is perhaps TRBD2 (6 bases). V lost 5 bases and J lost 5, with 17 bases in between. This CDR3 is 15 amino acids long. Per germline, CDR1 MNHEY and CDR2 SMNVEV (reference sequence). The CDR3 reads CASSELGGKGDTQYF. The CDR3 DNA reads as TGTGCCAGCAGTGAACTCGGGGGTAAAGGAGATACGCAGTATTTT.

CDR3 in DNA: TGTGCCACCAGCAGAGAACAGGGGGCCCAGCATTTT. It codes for CATSREQGAQHF. V and J are TRBV15 and TRBJ1-5, with 8 bases matching TRBD1. Per germline, CDR1 LNHNV and CDR2 YYDKDF (reference sequence). The V gene end was trimmed by 0 bases and the J gene end by 11 bases; junction bases not matched to a gene: 0. The CDR3 runs 12 residues.

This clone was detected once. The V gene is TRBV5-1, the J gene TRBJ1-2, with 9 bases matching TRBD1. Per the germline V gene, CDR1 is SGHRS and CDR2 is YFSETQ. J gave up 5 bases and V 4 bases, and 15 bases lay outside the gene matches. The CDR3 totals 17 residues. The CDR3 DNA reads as TGCGCCAGCAGCACCGGACAGGGGAAAGAAGGAAAGTATGGCTACACCTTC. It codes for CASSTGQGKEGKYGYTF.

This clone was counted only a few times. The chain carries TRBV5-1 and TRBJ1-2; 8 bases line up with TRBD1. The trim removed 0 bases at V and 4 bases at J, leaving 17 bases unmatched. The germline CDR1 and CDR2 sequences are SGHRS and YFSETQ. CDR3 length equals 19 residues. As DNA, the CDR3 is TGCGCCAGCAGCTTGGTTGCGGTGCAGGCAGGGGGCACTAGCTATGGCTACACCTTC. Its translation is CASSLVAVQAGGTSYGYTF. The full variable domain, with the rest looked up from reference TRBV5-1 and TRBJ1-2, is KAGVTQTPRYLIKTRGQQVTLSCSPISGHRSVSWYQQTPGQGLQFLFEYFSETQRNKGNFPGRFSGRQFSNSRSEMNVSTLELGDSALYLCASSLVAVQAGGTSYGYTFGSGTRLTVV.

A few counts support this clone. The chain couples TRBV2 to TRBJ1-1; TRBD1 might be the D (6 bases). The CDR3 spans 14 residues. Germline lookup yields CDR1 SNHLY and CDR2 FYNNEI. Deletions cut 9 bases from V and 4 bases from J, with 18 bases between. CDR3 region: CASYQARGGTEAFF. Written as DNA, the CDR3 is TGTGCCAGTTATCAGGCCCGAGGGGGCACTGAAGCTTTCTTT.

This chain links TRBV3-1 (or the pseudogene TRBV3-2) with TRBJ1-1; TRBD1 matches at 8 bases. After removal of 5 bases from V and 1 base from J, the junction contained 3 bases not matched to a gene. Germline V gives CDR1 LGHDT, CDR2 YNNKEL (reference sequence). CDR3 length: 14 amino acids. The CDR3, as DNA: TGTGCCAGCAGCGCCGGGACAGGGAACACTGAAGCTTTCTTT. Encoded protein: CASSAGTGNTEAFF.

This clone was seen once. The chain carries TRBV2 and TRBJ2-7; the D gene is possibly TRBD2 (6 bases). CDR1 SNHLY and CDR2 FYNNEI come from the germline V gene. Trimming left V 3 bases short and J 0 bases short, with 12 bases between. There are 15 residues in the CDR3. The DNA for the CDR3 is TGTGCCAGCAGTGACGGGCTAGCGAGCTCCTACGAGCAGTACTTC. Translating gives CASSDGLASSYEQYF. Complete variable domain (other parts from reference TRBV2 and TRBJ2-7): EPEVTQTPSHQVTQMGQEVILRCVPISNHLYFYWYRQILGQKVEFLVSFYNNEISEKSEIFDDQFSVERPDGSNFTLKIRSTKLEDSAMYFCASSDGLASSYEQYFGPGTRLTVT.

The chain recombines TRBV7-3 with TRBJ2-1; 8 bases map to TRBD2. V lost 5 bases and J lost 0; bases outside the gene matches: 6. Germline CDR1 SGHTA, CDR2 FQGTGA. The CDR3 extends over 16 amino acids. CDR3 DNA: TGTGCCAGCAGCCGGGTGAGCGGGGGCTCCTACAATGAGCAGTTCTTC. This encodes CASSRVSGGSYNEQFF.

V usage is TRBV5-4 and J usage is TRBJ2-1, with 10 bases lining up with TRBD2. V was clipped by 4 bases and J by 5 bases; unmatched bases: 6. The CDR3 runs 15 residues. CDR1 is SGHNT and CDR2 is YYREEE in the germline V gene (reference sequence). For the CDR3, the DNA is TGTGCCAGCAGCCGGAGACTAGCGGGTGACAATGAGCAGTTCTTC. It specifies CASSRRLAGDNEQFF.

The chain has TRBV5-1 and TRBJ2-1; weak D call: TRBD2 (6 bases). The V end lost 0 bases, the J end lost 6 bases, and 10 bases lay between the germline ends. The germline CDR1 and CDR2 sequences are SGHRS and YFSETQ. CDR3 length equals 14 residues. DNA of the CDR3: TGCGCCAGCAGCTTGGGAGAAGCGGGCAATGAGCAGTTCTTC. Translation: CASSLGEAGNEQFF.

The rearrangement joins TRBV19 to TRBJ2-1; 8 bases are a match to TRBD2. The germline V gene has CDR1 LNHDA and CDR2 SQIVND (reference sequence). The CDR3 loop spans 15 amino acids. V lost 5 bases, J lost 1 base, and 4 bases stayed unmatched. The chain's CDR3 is CASSRLAYSYNEQFF. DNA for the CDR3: TGTGCCAGTAGTCGACTAGCGTATTCCTACAATGAGCAGTTCTTC.

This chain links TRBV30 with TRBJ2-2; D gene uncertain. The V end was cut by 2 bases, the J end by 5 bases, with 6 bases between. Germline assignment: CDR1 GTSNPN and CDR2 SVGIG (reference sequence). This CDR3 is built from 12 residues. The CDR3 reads CAWSFTTGELFF. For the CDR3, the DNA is TGTGCCTGGAGTTTCACTACCGGGGAGCTGTTTTTT.

DNA of the CDR3: TGTGCCTGGAAAAGGCAGGTGAGCACTGAAGCTTTCTTT. Its translation: CAWKRQVSTEAFF. The gene calls are TRBV30 and TRBJ1-1; D gene ambiguous. Germline V gene data show CDR1 as GTSNPN and CDR2 as SVGIG (reference sequence). The CDR3 is 13 residues long. V lost 4 bases, J lost 4 bases, and 13 bases lay in between.

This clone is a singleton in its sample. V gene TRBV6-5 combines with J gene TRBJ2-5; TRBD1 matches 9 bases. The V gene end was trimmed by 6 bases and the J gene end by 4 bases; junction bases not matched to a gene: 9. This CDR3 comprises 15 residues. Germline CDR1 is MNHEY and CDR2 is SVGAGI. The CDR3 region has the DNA TGTGCCAGCAGGGGCCTCCAGACAGGGGGAGAGACCCAGTACTTC. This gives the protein CASRGLQTGGETQYF.

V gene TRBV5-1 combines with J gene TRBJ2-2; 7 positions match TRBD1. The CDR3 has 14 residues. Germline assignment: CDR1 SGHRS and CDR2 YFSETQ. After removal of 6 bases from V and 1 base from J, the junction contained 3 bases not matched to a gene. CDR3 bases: TGCGCCAGCACCGGGACAGAGAACACCGGGGAGCTGTTTTTT. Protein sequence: CASTGTENTGELFF.

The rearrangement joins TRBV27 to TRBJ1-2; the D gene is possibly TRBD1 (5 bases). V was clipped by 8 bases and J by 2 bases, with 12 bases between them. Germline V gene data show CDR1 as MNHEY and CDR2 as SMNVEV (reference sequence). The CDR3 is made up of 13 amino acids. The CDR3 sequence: CASGQRSNYGYTF. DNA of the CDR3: TGTGCCAGCGGACAACGTAGCAACTATGGCTACACCTTC.

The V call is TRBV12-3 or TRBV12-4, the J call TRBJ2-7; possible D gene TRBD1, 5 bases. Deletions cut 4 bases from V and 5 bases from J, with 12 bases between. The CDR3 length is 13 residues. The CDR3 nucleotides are TGTGCCAGCAGTTACGCGGACAATCACGAGCAGTACTTC. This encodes CASSYADNHEQYF.

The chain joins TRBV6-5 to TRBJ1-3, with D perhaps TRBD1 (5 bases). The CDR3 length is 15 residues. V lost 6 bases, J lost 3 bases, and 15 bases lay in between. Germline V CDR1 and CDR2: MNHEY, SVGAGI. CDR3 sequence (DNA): TGTGCCAGCAGGGAGGCGGGGGAAGGTGGAAACACCATATATTTT. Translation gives CASREAGEGGNTIYF.

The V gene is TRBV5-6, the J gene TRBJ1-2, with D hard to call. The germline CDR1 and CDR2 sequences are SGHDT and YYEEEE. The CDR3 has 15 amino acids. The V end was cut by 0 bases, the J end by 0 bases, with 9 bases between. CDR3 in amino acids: CASSLGPGTNYGYTF. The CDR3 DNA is TGTGCCAGCAGCTTGGGGCCGGGGACTAACTATGGCTACACCTTC.

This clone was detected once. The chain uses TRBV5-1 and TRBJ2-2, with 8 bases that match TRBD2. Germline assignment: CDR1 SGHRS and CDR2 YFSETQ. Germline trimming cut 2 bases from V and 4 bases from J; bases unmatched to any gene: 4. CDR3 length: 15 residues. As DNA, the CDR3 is TGCGCCAGCAGCTTCGCGGGGGGACGCACCGGGGAGCTGTTTTTT. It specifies CASSFAGGRTGELFF.

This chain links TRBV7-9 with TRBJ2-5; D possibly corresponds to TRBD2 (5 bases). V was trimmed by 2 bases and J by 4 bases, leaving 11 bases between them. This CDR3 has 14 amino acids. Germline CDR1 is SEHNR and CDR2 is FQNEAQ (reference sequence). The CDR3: CASSLSGGPETQYF. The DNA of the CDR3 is TGTGCCAGCAGCTTATCGGGCGGGCCAGAGACCCAGTACTTC.

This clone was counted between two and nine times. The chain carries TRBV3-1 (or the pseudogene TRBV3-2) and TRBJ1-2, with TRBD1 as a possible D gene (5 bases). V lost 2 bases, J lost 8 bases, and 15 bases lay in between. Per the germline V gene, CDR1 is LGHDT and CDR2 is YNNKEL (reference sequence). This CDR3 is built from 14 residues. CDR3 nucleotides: TGTGCCAGCAGCCAATCCGGGGGGACCTTCGGCTACACCTTC. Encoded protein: CASSQSGGTFGYTF.

CDR3 residues: CAISSGRGRNTIYF. DNA for the CDR3: TGTGCCATCAGCAGCGGCAGGGGGCGGAACACCATATATTTT. This chain connects TRBV10-3 to TRBJ1-3; TRBD1 matches 8 bases. Germline CDR1 is ENHRY and CDR2 is SYGVKD. This CDR3 has 14 residues. The J segment lost 7 bases and the V segment lost 6 bases, leaving 8 bases of the junction unmatched.

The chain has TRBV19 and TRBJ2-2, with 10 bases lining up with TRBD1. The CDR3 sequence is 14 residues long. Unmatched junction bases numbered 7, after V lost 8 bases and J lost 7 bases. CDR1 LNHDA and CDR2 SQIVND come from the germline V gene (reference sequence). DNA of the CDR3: TGTGCCAGTCTCCGGGACAGGGGCGTCGGGGAGCTGTTTTTT. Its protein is CASLRDRGVGELFF. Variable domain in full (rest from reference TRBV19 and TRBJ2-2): DGGITQSPKYLFRKEGQNVTLSCEQNLNHDAMYWYRQDPGQGLRLIYYSQIVNDFQKGDIAEGYSVSREKKESFPLTVTSAQKNPTAFYLCASLRDRGVGELFFGEGSRLTVL.